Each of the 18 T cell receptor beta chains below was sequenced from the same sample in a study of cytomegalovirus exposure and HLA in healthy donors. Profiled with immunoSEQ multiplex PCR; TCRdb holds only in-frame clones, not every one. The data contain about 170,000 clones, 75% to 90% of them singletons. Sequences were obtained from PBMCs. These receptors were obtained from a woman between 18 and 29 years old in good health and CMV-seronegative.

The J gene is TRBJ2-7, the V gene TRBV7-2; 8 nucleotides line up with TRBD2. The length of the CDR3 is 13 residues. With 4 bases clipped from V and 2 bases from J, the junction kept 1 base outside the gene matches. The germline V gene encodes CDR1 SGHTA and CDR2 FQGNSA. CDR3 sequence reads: CASSYGGAYEQYF. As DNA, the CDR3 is TGTGCCAGCAGCTACGGGGGGGCCTACGAGCAGTACTTC.

The DNA of the CDR3 is TGTGCCAGCAGTGTGGTGGGACTAGTGACCACCGGGGAGCTGTTTTTT. This codes for CASSVVGLVTTGELFF. J is TRBJ2-2 and V is TRBV2; 8 positions agree with TRBD2. Germline lookup yields CDR1 SNHLY and CDR2 FYNNEI. Trimming cost V 4 bases and J 4 bases; bases outside gene matches: 8. The CDR3 consists of 16 residues.

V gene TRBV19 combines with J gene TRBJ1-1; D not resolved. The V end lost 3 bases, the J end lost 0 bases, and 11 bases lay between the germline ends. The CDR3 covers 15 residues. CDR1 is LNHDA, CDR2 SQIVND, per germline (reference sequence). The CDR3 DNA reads TGTGCCAGTAGTATCACTCTGAGGATGAACACTGAAGCTTTCTTT. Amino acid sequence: CASSITLRMNTEAFF. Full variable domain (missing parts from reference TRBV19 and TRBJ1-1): DGGITQSPKYLFRKEGQNVTLSCEQNLNHDAMYWYRQDPGQGLRLIYYSQIVNDFQKGDIAEGYSVSREKKESFPLTVTSAQKNPTAFYLCASSITLRMNTEAFFGQGTRLTVV.

The CDR3 protein is CASSPSTDTQYF. The CDR3 nucleotides read TGTGCCAGCAGTCCTAGCACAGATACGCAGTATTTT. The chain joins TRBV27 to TRBJ2-3; D is undetermined. The ends were cut back, 5 bases at V and 0 bases at J, with 3 bases in the middle. CDR1 and CDR2 (germline): MNHEY, SMNVEV (reference sequence). The CDR3 totals 12 residues.

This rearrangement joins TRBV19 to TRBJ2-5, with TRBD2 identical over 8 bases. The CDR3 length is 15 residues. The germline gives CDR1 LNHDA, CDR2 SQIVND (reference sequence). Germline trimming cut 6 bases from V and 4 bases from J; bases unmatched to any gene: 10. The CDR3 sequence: CASRDSGKVRETQYF. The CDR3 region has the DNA TGTGCCAGTAGGGATAGCGGGAAGGTTAGAGAGACCCAGTACTTC.

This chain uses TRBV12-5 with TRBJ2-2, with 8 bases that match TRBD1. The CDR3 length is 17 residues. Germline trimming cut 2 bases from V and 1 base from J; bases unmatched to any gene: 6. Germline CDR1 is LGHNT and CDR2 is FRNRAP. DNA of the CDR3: TGTGCTAGTGGTTTGTGGACAGGGTACCAGAACACCGGGGAGCTGTTTTTT. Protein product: CASGLWTGYQNTGELFF. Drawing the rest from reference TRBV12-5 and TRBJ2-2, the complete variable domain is DARVTQTPRHKVTEMGQEVTMRCQPILGHNTVFWYRQTMMQGLELLAYFRNRAPLDDSGMPKDRFSAEMPDATLATLKIQPSEPRDSAVYFCASGLWTGYQNTGELFFGEGSRLTVL.

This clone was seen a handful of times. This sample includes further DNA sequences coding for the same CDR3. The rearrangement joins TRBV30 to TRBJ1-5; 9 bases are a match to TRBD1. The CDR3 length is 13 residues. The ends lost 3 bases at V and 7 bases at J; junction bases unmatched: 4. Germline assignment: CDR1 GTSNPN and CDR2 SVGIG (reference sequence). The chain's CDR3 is CAWSDRGGQPQHF. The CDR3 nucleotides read TGTGCCTGGAGCGACAGGGGGGGACAGCCCCAGCATTTT. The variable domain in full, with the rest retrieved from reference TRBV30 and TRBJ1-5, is SQTIHQWPATLVQPVGSPLSLECTVEGTSNPNLYWYRQAAGRGLQLLFYSVGIGQISSEVPQNLSASRPQDRQFILSSKKLLLSDSGFYLCAWSDRGGQPQHFGDGTRLSIL.

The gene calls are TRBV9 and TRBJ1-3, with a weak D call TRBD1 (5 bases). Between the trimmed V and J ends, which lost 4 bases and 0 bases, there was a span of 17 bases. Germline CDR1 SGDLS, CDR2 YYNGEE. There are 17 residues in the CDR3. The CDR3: CASSPTRDGSSGNTIYF. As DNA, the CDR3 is TGTGCCAGCAGCCCAACCCGGGACGGGAGCTCTGGAAACACCATATATTTT.

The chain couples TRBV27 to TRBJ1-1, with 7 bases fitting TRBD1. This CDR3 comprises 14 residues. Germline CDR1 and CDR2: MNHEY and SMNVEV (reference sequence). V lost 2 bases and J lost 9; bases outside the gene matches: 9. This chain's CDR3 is CASSLLHSGQKAFF. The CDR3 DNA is TGTGCCAGCAGTTTACTTCATTCGGGACAGAAAGCTTTCTTT.

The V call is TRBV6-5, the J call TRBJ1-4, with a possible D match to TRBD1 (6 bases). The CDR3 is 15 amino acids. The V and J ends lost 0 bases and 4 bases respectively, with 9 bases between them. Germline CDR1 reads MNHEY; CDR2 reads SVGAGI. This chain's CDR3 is CASSYSTGLNEKLFF. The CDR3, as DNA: TGTGCCAGCAGTTACTCAACAGGGCTTAATGAAAAACTGTTTTTT.

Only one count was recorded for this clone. The CDR3 DNA is TGTGCCATCAGGGGAGACTCGAACACTGAAGCTTTCTTT. Its protein is CAIRGDSNTEAFF. The chain uses TRBV10-3 and TRBJ1-1; no reliable D call. The CDR3 runs 13 residues. V dropped 6 bases and J dropped 1 base, with 9 bases sitting between them. Germline values: CDR1 ENHRY, CDR2 SYGVKD.

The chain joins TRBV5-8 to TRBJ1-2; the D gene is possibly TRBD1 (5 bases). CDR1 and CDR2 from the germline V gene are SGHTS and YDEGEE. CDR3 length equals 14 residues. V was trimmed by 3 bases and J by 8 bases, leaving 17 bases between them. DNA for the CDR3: TGTGCCAGCAGCTCCGGGACTCTAACCGGGGGCTACACCTTC. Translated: CASSSGTLTGGYTF.

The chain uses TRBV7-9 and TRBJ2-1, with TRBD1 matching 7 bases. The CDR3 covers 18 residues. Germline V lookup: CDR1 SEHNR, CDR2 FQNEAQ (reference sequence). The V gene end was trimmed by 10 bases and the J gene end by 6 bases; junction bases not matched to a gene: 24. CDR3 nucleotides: TGTGCCATCCAACTCCGCCATGGGACAGCCCAAAACACCAATGAGCAGTTCTTC. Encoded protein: CAIQLRHGTAQNTNEQFF.

The CDR3 protein is CASSYRQVATNEKLFF. In DNA, the CDR3 is TGTGCCAGCAGCTATAGACAGGTAGCAACTAATGAAAAACTGTTTTTT. J is TRBJ1-4 and V is TRBV27, with D perhaps TRBD1 (6 bases). In germline, CDR1 is MNHEY, CDR2 SMNVEV (reference sequence). Between the trimmed V and J ends, which lost 6 bases and 0 bases, there was a span of 14 bases. This CDR3 is built from 16 residues.

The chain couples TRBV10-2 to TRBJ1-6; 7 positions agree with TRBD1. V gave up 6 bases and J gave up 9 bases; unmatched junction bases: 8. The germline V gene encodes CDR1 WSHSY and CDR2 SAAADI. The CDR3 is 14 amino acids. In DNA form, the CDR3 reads TGCGCCAGCAGCCCTCAGGGGGAGGCTTCACCCCTCCACTTT. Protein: CASSPQGEASPLHF.

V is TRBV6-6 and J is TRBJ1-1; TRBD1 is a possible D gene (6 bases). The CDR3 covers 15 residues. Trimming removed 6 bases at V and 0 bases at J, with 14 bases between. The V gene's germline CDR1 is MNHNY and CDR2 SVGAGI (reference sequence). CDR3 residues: CASSSITGMNTEAFF. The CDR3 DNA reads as TGTGCCAGCAGCTCGATAACAGGGATGAACACTGAAGCTTTCTTT.

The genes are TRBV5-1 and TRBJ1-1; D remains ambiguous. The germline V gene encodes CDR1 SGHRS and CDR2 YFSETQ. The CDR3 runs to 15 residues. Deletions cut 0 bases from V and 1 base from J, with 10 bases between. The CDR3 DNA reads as TGCGCCAGCAGCTTGGGGTACAGTACGAACACTGAAGCTTTCTTT. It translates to CASSLGYSTNTEAFF.

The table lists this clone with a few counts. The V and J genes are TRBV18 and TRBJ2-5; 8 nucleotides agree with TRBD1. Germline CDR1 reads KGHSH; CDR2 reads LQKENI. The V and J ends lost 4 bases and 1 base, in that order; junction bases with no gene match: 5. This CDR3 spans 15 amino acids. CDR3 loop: CASSRGQGAQETQYF. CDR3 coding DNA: TGTGCCAGCTCACGCGGACAGGGTGCCCAAGAGACCCAGTACTTC.